A selection of T cell receptor beta chains follows, all from one sample in a study of T cell responses to AZD1222 COVID-19 vaccine. TCRdb's copy holds only in-frame clones and misses some; the assay was immunoSEQ multiplex PCR. This sample carries around 100,000 clones, 65% to 85% of them seen once, and the ten largest clones take around 9.9%. Sequenced material: peripheral blood, taken on day 0 of AZD1222 vaccination. All receptors come from an adult in good health. Both conserved end residues are part of each CDR3. D genes are given only for firm matches.

V	J	D	CDR3
TRBV18	TRBJ2-5	.	CASSPREGVRETQYF
TRBV6-5	TRBJ1-1	.	CASSYSRNTEAFF
TRBV27	TRBJ1-2	.	CASSLNSLGAGAYGYTF
TRBV7-9	TRBJ1-4	.	CASSLTEGREKLFF
TRBV9	TRBJ2-7	TRBD2	CASSVAPGLPLGQYF
TRBV7-7	TRBJ2-2	.	CASSSAMAFGTGELFF
TRBV27	TRBJ2-5	.	CASSLNPRRETQYF
TRBV27	TRBJ1-1	.	CASSPYLGDRTEAFF
TRBV3-1/TRBV3-2	TRBJ2-1	.	CASTNGAYNEQFF
TRBV14	TRBJ2-1	TRBD2	CASSLRTSGLNEQFF
TRBV18	TRBJ2-3	TRBD2	CASSPSSGRGDTQYF
TRBV7-9	TRBJ2-7	.	CASSQVGVDEQYF
TRBV6-6	TRBJ1-2	.	CATDRTEVDTF
TRBV5-6	TRBJ2-7	TRBD1	CASSLGTGHYEQYF
TRBV18	TRBJ1-2	.	CASSPEEGANYGYTF
TRBV7-2	TRBJ2-3	TRBD2	CASSLGGSRTDTQYF
TRBV28	TRBJ2-5	.	CASRYFRVVKETQYF
TRBV7-3	TRBJ2-3	.	CASSRDSSQGTDTQYF
TRBV19	TRBJ2-7	.	CASSIGPGSSYEQYF
TRBV6-2/TRBV6-3	TRBJ2-5	.	CASSYQGARETQYF
TRBV28	TRBJ2-3	.	CASSFIGKSFTDTQYF
TRBV5-5	TRBJ2-3	.	CASSSSSGADTQYF
TRBV29-1	TRBJ2-1	.	CSVVYGSSYNEQFF
TRBV30	TRBJ1-6	TRBD1	CAWHPGTGFSPLHF
TRBV5-1	TRBJ2-2	TRBD2	CASSILLAGATGELFF
TRBV6-1	TRBJ1-1	.	CASSDETGVFEAFF
TRBV5-1	TRBJ1-1	.	CASSFWSGTVGVNTEAFF
TRBV30	TRBJ1-4	.	CAYRPFFNEKLFF
TRBV28	TRBJ2-7	TRBD2	CASRGTSGGYEQYF
TRBV12-5	TRBJ1-1	.	CASVMNTEAFF
TRBV2	TRBJ1-1	TRBD1	CASRQDRMNTEAFF
TRBV5-6	TRBJ2-7	TRBD2	CASSLLAGQSYEQYF
TRBV19	TRBJ1-6	.	CASSIARWGSDNSPLHF
TRBV7-2	TRBJ2-1	TRBD1	CASRPGQGAYNEQFF
TRBV19	TRBJ2-5	.	CASRKWVGEETQYF